This is a list of T cell receptor beta chains from one sample in a study of blood T cell repertoires in COVID-19. Only in-frame clones appear in the TCRdb table, and some are missing; sequencing was by immunoSEQ multiplex PCR. The sample has 80,000 or so clones, roughly 82% seen once. The sequenced material came from peripheral blood. Receptor source: a man older than 75 with acute or convalescent COVID-19. Both conserved end residues are part of each CDR3. The D gene is left open where the match is weak. Clone size appears in some rows only: once, few, many, or a class for an expanded clone.

size,V,D,J,DNA,CDR3
.,TRBV30,.,TRBJ1-4,TGTGCCTGGAGTGTGCGCGGATATGAAAAACTGTTTTTT,CAWSVRGYEKLFF
.,TRBV3-1/TRBV3-2,TRBD1,TRBJ2-1,TGTGCCAGCAGCCAGCCCGGGACAGGGCTCTACAATGAGCAGTTCTTC,CASSQPGTGLYNEQFF
.,TRBV2,.,TRBJ2-7,TGTGCCAGCAGTGAAGGCCGAGGGCCCTCCTACGAGCAGTACTTC,CASSEGRGPSYEQYF
.,TRBV7-2,.,TRBJ1-3,TGTGCCAGCAGCTCCTATGGAAACACCATATATTTT,CASSSYGNTIYF
.,TRBV12-3/TRBV12-4,.,TRBJ1-2,TGTGCCAGCAGTGACGGGGGGCTTGGCTACACCTTC,CASSDGGLGYTF
once,TRBV15,.,TRBJ1-1,TGTGCCACCGGCATTAATCAGGGAACTGAAGCTTTCTTT,CATGINQGTEAFF
.,TRBV28,.,TRBJ1-5,TGTGCCAGCAGGAACCAGGGCGGAGGGGTTCAGCCCCAGCATTTT,CASRNQGGGVQPQHF
once,TRBV30,TRBD1,TRBJ1-2,TGTGCCTGGGGGAACAGGGGCTATGGCTACACCTTC,CAWGNRGYGYTF
.,TRBV7-9,.,TRBJ1-1,TGTGCCAGCAGCCCTCTATACCAAGACACTGAAGCTTTCTTT,CASSPLYQDTEAFF
.,TRBV6-5,.,TRBJ1-2,TGTGCCAGCTCTGGCGGAGACGCTAACTATGGCTACACCTTC,CASSGGDANYGYTF
.,TRBV5-1,TRBD2,TRBJ2-1,TGCGCCAGCAGACTAGCGGGGGACGAGCAGTTCTTC,CASRLAGDEQFF
.,TRBV11-2,TRBD1,TRBJ1-2,TGTGCCAGCAGCCCTGACAGGGGGCTCCACTATGGCTACACCTTC,CASSPDRGLHYGYTF
.,TRBV23-1,.,TRBJ2-7,TGCGCCAGCAGTCAATCGAGGAGGGGATGCTCCTACGAGCAGTACTTC,CASSQSRRGCSYEQYF
.,TRBV19,TRBD1,TRBJ1-2,TGTGCCAGTAGTAGAGGGACAGCGGTAAACTATGGCTACACCTTC,CASSRGTAVNYGYTF
.,TRBV3-1/TRBV3-2,TRBD1,TRBJ1-2,TGTGCCAGCACCCGGGACAGCTATGGCTACACCTTC,CASTRDSYGYTF
.,TRBV7-2,TRBD1,TRBJ2-5,TGTGCCAGCAGCTTCTCCGGGACAGGGGGCGGTGAGACCCAGTACTTC,CASSFSGTGGGETQYF
.,TRBV19,.,TRBJ1-2,TGTGCCAGTAGTATCGAGGTTTATGGCTACACCTTC,CASSIEVYGYTF
.,TRBV5-1,TRBD2,TRBJ2-5,TGCGCCAGCACCTTTAGCGGGGGAACCGAAGAGACCCAGTACTTC,CASTFSGGTEETQYF
once,TRBV27,.,TRBJ2-7,TGTGCCAGCAGTTTACGGACTGGTTACGAGCAGTACTTC,CASSLRTGYEQYF